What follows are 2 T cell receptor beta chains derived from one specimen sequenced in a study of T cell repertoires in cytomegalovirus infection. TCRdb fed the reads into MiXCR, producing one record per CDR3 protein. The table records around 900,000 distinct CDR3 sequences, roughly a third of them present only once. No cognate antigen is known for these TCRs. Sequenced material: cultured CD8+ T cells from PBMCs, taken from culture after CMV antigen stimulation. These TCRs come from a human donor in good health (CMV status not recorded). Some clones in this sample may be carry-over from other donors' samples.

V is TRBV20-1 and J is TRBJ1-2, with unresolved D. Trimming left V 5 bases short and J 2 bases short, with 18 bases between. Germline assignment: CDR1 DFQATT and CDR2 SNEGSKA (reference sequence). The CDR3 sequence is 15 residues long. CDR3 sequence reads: CSALRDKVANYGYTF. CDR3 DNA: TGCAGTGCTCTCCGCGACAAGGTCGCGAACTATGGCTACACCTTC.

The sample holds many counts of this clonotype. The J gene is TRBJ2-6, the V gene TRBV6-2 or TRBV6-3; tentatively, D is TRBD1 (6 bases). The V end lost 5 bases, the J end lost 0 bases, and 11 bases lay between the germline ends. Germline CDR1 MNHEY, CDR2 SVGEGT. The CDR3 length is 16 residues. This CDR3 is CASSPRTVSGANVLTF. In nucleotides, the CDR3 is TGTGCCAGCAGTCCCCGGACAGTCTCTGGGGCCAACGTCCTGACTTTC.